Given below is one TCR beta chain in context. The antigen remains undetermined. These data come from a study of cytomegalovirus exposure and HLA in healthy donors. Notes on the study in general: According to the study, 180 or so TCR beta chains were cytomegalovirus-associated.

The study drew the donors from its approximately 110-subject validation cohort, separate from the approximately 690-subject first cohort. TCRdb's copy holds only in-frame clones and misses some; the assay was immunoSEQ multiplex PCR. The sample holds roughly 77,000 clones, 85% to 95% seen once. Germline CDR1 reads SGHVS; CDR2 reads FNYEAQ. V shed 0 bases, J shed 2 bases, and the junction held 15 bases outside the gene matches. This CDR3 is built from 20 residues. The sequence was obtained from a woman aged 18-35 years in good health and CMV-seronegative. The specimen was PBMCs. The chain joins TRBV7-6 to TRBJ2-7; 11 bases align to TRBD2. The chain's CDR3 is CASSLAGGASGGTSPYEQYF. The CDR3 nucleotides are TGTGCCAGCAGCTTAGCCGGAGGGGCTAGCGGGGGGACCTCTCCCTACGAGCAGTACTTC.